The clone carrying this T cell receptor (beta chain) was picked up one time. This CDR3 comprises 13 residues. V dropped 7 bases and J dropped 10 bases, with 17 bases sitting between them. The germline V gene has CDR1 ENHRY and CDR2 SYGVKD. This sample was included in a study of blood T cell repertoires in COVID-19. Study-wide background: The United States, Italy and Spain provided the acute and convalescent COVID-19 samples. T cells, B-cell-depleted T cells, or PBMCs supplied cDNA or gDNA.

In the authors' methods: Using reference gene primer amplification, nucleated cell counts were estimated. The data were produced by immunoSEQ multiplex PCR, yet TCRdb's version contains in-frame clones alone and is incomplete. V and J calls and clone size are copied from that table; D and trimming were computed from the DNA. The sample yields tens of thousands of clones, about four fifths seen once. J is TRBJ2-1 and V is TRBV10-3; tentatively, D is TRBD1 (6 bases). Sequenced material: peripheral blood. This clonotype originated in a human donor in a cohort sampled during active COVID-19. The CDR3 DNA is TGTGCCATCACTCAGGGGCCATTTGAAGAGCAGTTCTTC. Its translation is CAITQGPFEEQFF.